These 20 T cell receptor beta chains were sequenced from one sample in a study of T-cell memory formation after mild COVID-19. A single record per CDR3 protein comes from TCRdb applying MiXCR to the 5' RACE reads. This sample has approximately 440,000 distinct CDR3 sequences, with around 20% found just once. Sequences were obtained from PBMCs or a T cell subset sorted from them (not recorded which). The receptor source for this set is an adult woman who had mild COVID-19 (a few samples of this study predate the infection). Cell type and time point are not known.

J is TRBJ2-2 and V is TRBV27; D might be TRBD1 (5 bases). V was clipped by 8 bases and J by 0 bases, with 13 bases between them. This CDR3 comprises 15 residues. Germline assignment: CDR1 MNHEY and CDR2 SMNVEV (reference sequence). CDR3 nucleotides: TGTGCCAGCCGCCGCACAGGATCGAACACCGGGGAGCTGTTTTTT. It is translated as CASRRTGSNTGELFF.

The chain links TRBV6-5 to TRBJ2-2; 8 bases agree with TRBD2. J lost 1 base, V lost 0 bases, and 4 bases had no gene match. CDR1 is MNHEY and CDR2 is SVGAGI in the germline V gene. This CDR3 contains 17 residues. The CDR3 DNA reads as TGTGCCAGCAGTTACTCCCCCGGGAGGGAGAACACCGGGGAGCTGTTTTTT. Protein: CASSYSPGRENTGELFF.

The chain links TRBV5-5 to TRBJ2-7, with TRBD1 as a possible D gene (7 bases). With 3 bases removed from V and 5 bases from J, the gap between germline ends came to 18 bases. Germline V CDR1 and CDR2: SGHKS, YYEKEE (reference sequence). This CDR3 spans 15 amino acids. This CDR3 is CASSSRGDIGDEQYF. The CDR3 bases are TGTGCCAGCAGCTCCAGGGGGGACATCGGCGACGAGCAGTACTTC.

This clonotype was seen a few times. The gene calls are TRBV20-1 and TRBJ1-6; 9 bases fit TRBD1. The trim removed 1 base at V and 10 bases at J, leaving 11 bases unmatched. The CDR3 is 16 amino acids. CDR1 is DFQATT, CDR2 SNEGSKA, per germline (reference sequence). CDR3 region: CSARVWDRDYFSPLHF. The CDR3 DNA sequence: TGCAGTGCTAGAGTCTGGGACAGGGATTATTTCTCACCCCTCCACTTT.

V gene TRBV6-1 combines with J gene TRBJ2-3, with 12 bases aligning to TRBD2. Germline loops: CDR1 MNHNS, CDR2 SASEGT. The CDR3 consists of 17 residues. Trimming cost V 2 bases and J 1 base; bases outside gene matches: 4. CDR3 DNA sequence: TGTGCCAGCAGTGAACGGACTAGCGGGGAGCGCACAGATACGCAGTATTTT. Residues: CASSERTSGERTDTQYF.

V and J are TRBV7-2 and TRBJ2-5; 8 bases line up with TRBD2. Germline lookup yields CDR1 SGHTA and CDR2 FQGNSA. There are 14 residues in the CDR3. The J segment lost 5 bases and the V segment lost 2 bases, leaving 4 bases of the junction unmatched. CDR3 loop: CASSLSGRRETQYF. The CDR3 coding sequence is TGTGCCAGCAGCTTAAGCGGGAGAAGGGAGACCCAGTACTTC.

This chain uses TRBV12-3 or TRBV12-4 with TRBJ1-4; D may be TRBD1 (5 bases). The CDR3 spans 13 residues. V was clipped by 7 bases and J by 3 bases, with 9 bases between them. The CDR3 DNA reads TGTGCCAGCAACCGACAGTCTAATGAAAAACTGTTTTTT. Encoded protein: CASNRQSNEKLFF.

This clonotype was seen only a few times. V gene TRBV19 combines with J gene TRBJ2-1; perhaps D is TRBD1 or TRBD2 (7 bases each). Germline CDR1 and CDR2: LNHDA and SQIVND (reference sequence). The CDR3 contains 13 residues. The V end lost 6 bases, the J end lost 5 bases, and 11 bases lay between the germline ends. DNA of the CDR3: TGTGCCAGTAGCAGGGGGGGTGACAATGAGCAGTTCTTC. Translation gives CASSRGGDNEQFF.

V gene TRBV12-3 or TRBV12-4 combines with J gene TRBJ1-4; 8 bases align to TRBD1. V shed 3 bases and J 7 bases; nucleotides not matched to a gene: 7. The CDR3 length is 15 residues. The CDR3 region is CASSFAGTGGEKLFF. The CDR3 DNA reads TGTGCCAGCAGTTTCGCCGGGACAGGTGGTGAAAAACTGTTTTTT.

This chain connects TRBV7-3 to TRBJ2-3; possibly TRBD2 for D (6 bases). Trimming took 5 bases from V and 2 from J, leaving 17 bases between them. Germline CDR1 reads SGHTA; CDR2 reads FQGTGA. This CDR3 is 16 amino acids long. CDR3 region: CASSPSDYNLTDTQYF. For the CDR3, the DNA is TGTGCCAGCAGCCCGTCGGACTACAATCTCACAGATACGCAGTATTTT.

As regards this clonotype: A much more abundant neighbour one base away suggests this may be a read error. This sequence joins TRBV6-1 and TRBJ2-1, with TRBD2 as a possible D gene (5 bases). V lost 1 base and J lost 5, with 12 bases in between. CDR3 size: 15 residues. The V gene's germline CDR1 is MNHNS and CDR2 SASEGT. The CDR3 region has the DNA TGTGCCAGCAGTGAAGGACGAGCGGCCCACAATGAGCAGTTCTTC. Its protein product is CASSEGRAAHNEQFF.

V and J are TRBV10-3 and TRBJ2-1; D is ambiguous. The CDR3 has 14 amino acids. The V and J ends lost 9 bases and 0 bases respectively, with 12 bases between them. Germline V gene lookup returns CDR1 ENHRY and CDR2 SYGVKD. The CDR3 loop reads CAIGDGGSYNEQFF. In DNA form, the CDR3 reads TGTGCCATTGGGGATGGCGGCTCCTACAATGAGCAGTTCTTC.

This clonotype has just a few counts. The V and J genes are TRBV20-1 and TRBJ1-4; D ambiguous. This CDR3 comprises 17 residues. Germline V gives CDR1 DFQATT, CDR2 SNEGSKA (reference sequence). The V end lost 1 base, the J end lost 2 bases, and 17 bases lay between the germline ends. CDR3 loop: CSARAGPGRRTNEKLFF. The CDR3 nucleotides read TGCAGTGCTAGAGCCGGGCCGGGCCGGCGGACTAATGAAAAACTGTTTTTT.

The sample holds a few counts of this clonotype. The genes are TRBV12-3 or TRBV12-4 and TRBJ1-3, with D uncertain. CDR3 length: 13 residues. Trimming took off 6 bases at V and 0 bases at J, with 6 bases between the two ends. The CDR3 region is CASRKLSGNTIYF. The CDR3 DNA follows: TGTGCCAGCAGAAAGCTCTCTGGAAACACCATATATTTT.

This clonotype was counted at least ten times. The chain recombines TRBV5-6 with TRBJ2-5; 10 nucleotides line up with TRBD1. CDR3 length equals 17 residues. Germline values: CDR1 SGHDT, CDR2 YYEEEE. J lost 5 bases, V lost 0 bases, and 10 bases had no gene match. DNA for the CDR3: TGTGCCAGCAGCTTGGGATGGGACGACAGGGGGCACGAGACCCAGTACTTC. It specifies CASSLGWDDRGHETQYF.

This clonotype was seen a handful of times. This sequence joins TRBV29-1 and TRBJ1-1, with D unresolved. This CDR3 spans 13 amino acids. Between the trimmed V and J ends, which lost 7 bases and 7 bases, there was a span of 19 bases. Germline loops: CDR1 SQVTM, CDR2 ANQGSEA. CDR3 amino acids: CSAINWGMGEAFF. CDR3 in DNA: TGCAGCGCCATAAATTGGGGTATGGGTGAAGCTTTCTTT.

This rearrangement joins TRBV4-1 to TRBJ1-3; TRBD1 agrees at 7 bases. The length of the CDR3 is 16 residues. From germline, CDR1 is MGHRA and CDR2 YSYEKL. The V gene end was trimmed by 0 bases and the J gene end by 4 bases; junction bases not matched to a gene: 6. This CDR3 is CASSQDPPDRGNTIYF. The DNA of the CDR3 is TGCGCCAGCAGCCAAGATCCCCCGGACAGGGGAAACACCATATATTTT.

This sequence joins TRBV30 and TRBJ1-3, with no clear D. This CDR3 has 14 amino acids. With 2 bases removed from V and 0 bases from J, the gap between germline ends came to 8 bases. Germline loops: CDR1 GTSNPN, CDR2 SVGIG (reference sequence). The CDR3, as DNA: TGTGCCTGGAGTCCGGGCCACTCTGGAAACACCATATATTTT. Translation gives CAWSPGHSGNTIYF.

This clonotype was counted between two and nine times. The chain is built from TRBV4-2 and TRBJ2-1; 15 nucleotides align to TRBD2. V dropped 0 bases and J dropped 3; count of bases not matched to a gene: 12. The CDR3 runs to 21 residues. Germline V gives CDR1 LGHNA, CDR2 YNFKEQ. CDR3 coding DNA: TGTGCCAGCAGCCAAGATTTTGGTTGGACTAGCGGGAGGGGGGACTACAATGAGCAGTTCTTC. Protein: CASSQDFGWTSGRGDYNEQFF.

This clonotype was observed a few times. CDR3 sequence: CAISGKRDTSSYEQYF. The CDR3, as DNA: TGTGCCATCAGTGGAAAACGGGACACTAGCTCCTACGAGCAGTACTTC. This chain uses TRBV10-3 with TRBJ2-7; TRBD1 is a possible D gene (6 bases). From germline, CDR1 is ENHRY and CDR2 SYGVKD. Trimming pared 4 bases from V and 0 bases from J, leaving 16 bases between. The length of the CDR3 is 16 residues.